Following are 8 T cell receptor beta chains from one sample sequenced in a study of T-cell memory formation after mild COVID-19. TCRdb used MiXCR to reprocess the 5' RACE reads, holding one entry per CDR3 protein. This sample carries about 400,000 distinct CDR3 sequences, over 15% of them seen once, and the ten largest clones take under 25%. The specimen was PBMCs or a T cell subset sorted from them (not recorded which). The receptors stem from a man younger than 35 who had mild COVID-19 (a few samples of this study predate the infection). Cell type and time point are not known.

The chain couples TRBV7-9 to TRBJ2-1; 11 nucleotides line up with TRBD2. The germline V gene encodes CDR1 SEHNR and CDR2 FQNEAQ (reference sequence). The junction had 8 bases not matched to a gene; V was cut back by 4 bases and J by 6 bases. The CDR3 totals 16 residues. CDR3 protein: CASSSLVSGRGNEQFF. The CDR3 DNA is TGTGCCAGCAGCTCTCTTGTTAGCGGGAGGGGCAATGAGCAGTTCTTC.

The table lists this clonotype with a few counts. The genes are TRBV5-1 and TRBJ2-7, with D possibly matching TRBD1 (6 bases). This CDR3 comprises 14 residues. The germline CDR1 and CDR2 sequences are SGHRS and YFSETQ. The V end was cut by 1 base, the J end by 2 bases, with 10 bases between. CDR3 nucleotide sequence: TGCGCCAGCAGCTTGCAGGGGACGGCCTACGAGCAGTACTTC. Amino acids: CASSLQGTAYEQYF.

The rearrangement links TRBV14 to TRBJ2-1; 7 bases are shared with TRBD2. With the DNA end fitting TRBJ2-7 better, the J assignment may be wrong. The CDR3 totals 13 residues. CDR1 and CDR2 from the germline V gene are SGHDN and FVKESK. The CDR3 region is CASSVPGGYEQYF. As DNA, the CDR3 is TGTGCCAGCAGCGTACCCGGGGGGTACGAGCAGTACTTC.

This clonotype was detected only a few times. The chain employs TRBV5-1 and TRBJ1-3, with TRBD1 as a possible D gene (5 bases). The CDR3 is 15 amino acids. Germline V gene sequence: CDR1 SGHRS, CDR2 YFSETQ. Trimming took off 0 bases at V and 4 bases at J, with 11 bases between the two ends. This CDR3 reads CASSLGAGHGNTIYF. In nucleotides, the CDR3 is TGCGCCAGCAGCTTGGGAGCCGGACACGGAAACACCATATATTTT.

The genes are TRBV27 and TRBJ2-5; D is undetermined. V gave up 0 bases and J gave up 5 bases, with 13 bases separating them. The CDR3 totals 15 residues. The V gene's germline CDR1 is MNHEY and CDR2 SMNVEV (reference sequence). The CDR3 region is CASSLSRVAWETQYF. The CDR3 nucleotides are TGTGCCAGCAGTTTATCGCGTGTGGCATGGGAGACCCAGTACTTC.

This clonotype has only a few counts. V is TRBV3-1 and J is TRBJ2-5; TRBD2 is a possible D gene (5 bases). CDR3 length equals 14 residues. V gave up 4 bases and J gave up 9 bases, with 18 bases separating them. CDR1 is LGHDT and CDR2 is YNNKEL in the germline V gene (reference sequence). CDR3 sequence (DNA): TGTGCCAGCAGCCGCCCAGAGGGATTAGTGGCCCAGTACTTC. Translated, it gives CASSRPEGLVAQYF.

V is TRBV4-1 and J is TRBJ2-7; D is unclear. V was shortened by 6 bases and J by 3 bases, with 15 bases between the two germline ends. This CDR3 is built from 14 residues. Germline-derived CDR1 and CDR2 are MGHRA and YSYEKL. The CDR3 sequence is CASRSIEESYEQYF. CDR3 nucleotides: TGCGCCAGCAGGAGCATCGAGGAGAGCTACGAGCAGTACTTC.

In its sample, this clonotype was seen a few times. This chain links TRBV18 with TRBJ2-7; D tentatively fits TRBD1 or TRBD2 (5 bases each). The V gene's germline CDR1 is KGHSH and CDR2 LQKENI. This CDR3 has 11 residues. With 5 bases removed from V and 6 bases from J, the gap between germline ends came to 8 bases. The CDR3 coding sequence is TGTGCCAGCTCAGGGGGTGGCGAGCAGTACGTC. Its protein product is CASSGGGEQYV.